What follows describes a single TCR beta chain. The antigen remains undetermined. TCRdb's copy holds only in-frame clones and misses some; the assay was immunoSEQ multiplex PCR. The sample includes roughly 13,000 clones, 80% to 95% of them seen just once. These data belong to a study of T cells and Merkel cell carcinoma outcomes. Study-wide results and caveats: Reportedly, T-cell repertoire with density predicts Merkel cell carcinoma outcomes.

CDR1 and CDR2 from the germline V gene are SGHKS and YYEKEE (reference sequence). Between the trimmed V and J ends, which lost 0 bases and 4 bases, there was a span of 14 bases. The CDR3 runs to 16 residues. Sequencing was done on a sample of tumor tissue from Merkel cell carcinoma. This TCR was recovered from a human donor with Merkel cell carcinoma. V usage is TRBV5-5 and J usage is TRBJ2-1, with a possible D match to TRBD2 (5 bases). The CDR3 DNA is TGTGCCAGCAGCTTGGCCGGACGGGGAGTATACAATGAGCAGTTCTTC. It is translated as CASSLAGRGVYNEQFF.